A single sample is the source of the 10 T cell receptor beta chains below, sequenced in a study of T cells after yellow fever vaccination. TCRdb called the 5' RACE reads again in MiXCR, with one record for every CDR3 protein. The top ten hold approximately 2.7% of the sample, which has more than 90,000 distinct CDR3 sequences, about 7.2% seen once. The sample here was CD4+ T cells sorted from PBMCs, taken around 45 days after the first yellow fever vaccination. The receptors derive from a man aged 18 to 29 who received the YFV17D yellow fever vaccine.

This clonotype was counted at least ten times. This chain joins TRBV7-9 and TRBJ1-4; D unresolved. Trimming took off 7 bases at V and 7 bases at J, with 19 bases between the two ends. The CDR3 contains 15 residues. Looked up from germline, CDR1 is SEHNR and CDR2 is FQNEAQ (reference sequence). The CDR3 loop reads CASTQLSSVSEKLFF. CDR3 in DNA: TGTGCCAGCACCCAACTTTCCAGTGTTTCTGAAAAACTGTTTTTT.

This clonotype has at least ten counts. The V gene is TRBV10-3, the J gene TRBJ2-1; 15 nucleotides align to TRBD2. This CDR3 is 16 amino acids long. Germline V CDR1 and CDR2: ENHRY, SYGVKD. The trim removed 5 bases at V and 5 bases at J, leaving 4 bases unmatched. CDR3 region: CAISLRTSGGDNEQFF. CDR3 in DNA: TGTGCCATCAGTCTCCGGACTAGCGGGGGGGACAATGAGCAGTTCTTC.

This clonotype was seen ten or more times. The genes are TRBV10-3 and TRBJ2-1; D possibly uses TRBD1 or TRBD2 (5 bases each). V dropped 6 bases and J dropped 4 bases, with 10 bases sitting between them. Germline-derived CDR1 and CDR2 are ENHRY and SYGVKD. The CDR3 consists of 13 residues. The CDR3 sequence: CAIRGDPYNEQFF. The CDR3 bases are TGTGCCATCAGGGGGGACCCTTACAATGAGCAGTTCTTC.

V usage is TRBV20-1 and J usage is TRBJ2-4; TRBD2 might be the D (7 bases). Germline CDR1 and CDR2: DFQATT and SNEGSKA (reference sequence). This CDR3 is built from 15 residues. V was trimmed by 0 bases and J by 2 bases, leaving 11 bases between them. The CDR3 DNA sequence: TGCAGTGCTAGAGATAGGGGGGGTACCAAAAACATTCAGTACTTC. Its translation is CSARDRGGTKNIQYF.

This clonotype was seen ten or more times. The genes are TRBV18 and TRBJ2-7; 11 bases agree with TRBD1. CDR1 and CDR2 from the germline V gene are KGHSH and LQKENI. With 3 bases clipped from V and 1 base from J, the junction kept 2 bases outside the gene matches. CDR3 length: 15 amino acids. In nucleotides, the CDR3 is TGTGCCAGCTCACCGGGACAGGGGGGGTCCTACGAGCAGTACGTC. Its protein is CASSPGQGGSYEQYV.

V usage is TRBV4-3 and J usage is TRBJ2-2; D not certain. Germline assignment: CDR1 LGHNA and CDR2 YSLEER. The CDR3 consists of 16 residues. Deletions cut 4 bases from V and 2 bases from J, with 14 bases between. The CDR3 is CASSPRPEPNTGELFF. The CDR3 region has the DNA TGCGCCAGCAGCCCCAGACCAGAACCTAACACCGGGGAGCTGTTTTTT.

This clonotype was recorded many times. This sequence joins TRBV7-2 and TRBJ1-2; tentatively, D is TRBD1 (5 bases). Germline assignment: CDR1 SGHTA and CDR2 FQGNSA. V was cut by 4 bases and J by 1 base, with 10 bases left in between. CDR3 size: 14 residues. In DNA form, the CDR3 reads TGTGCCAGCAGCTCCCGACAGAGTAACTATGGCTACACCTTC. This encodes CASSSRQSNYGYTF.

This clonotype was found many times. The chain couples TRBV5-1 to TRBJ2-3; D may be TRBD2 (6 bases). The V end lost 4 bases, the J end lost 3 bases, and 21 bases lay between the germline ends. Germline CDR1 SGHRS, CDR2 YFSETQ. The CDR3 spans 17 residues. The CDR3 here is CASSTEPPDYGTDTQYF. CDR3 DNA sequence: TGCGCCAGCAGCACCGAGCCTCCGGACTATGGGACAGATACGCAGTATTTT.

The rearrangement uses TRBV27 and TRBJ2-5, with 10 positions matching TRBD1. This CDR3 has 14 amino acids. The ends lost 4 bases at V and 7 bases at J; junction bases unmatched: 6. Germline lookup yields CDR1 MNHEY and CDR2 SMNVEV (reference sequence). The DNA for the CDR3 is TGTGCCAGCAGTTGGGACAGGGGAGGAGGGACCCAGTACTTC. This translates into CASSWDRGGGTQYF.

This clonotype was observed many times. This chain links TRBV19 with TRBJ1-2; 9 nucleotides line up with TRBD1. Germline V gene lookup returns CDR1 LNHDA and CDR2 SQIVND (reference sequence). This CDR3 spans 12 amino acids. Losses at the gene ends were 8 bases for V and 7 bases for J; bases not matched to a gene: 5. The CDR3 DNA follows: TGTGCCAGTCGACAGGGGGTCGGTGGCTACACCTTC. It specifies CASRQGVGGYTF.